The clone carrying this T cell receptor (beta chain) was seen a few times. The source material, RNA transcripts, was used to amplify TCR beta CDR3 regions. Initially, a first-round RT-PCR of the TCR CDR3 employed the HTBI primer set. TCRdb called the multiplex PCR reads again in MiXCR, with one record for every CDR3 protein. The data contain about half a million distinct CDR3 sequences, 15% to 20% of them singletons. This specimen comes from a study of T cells in Graves' hyperthyroidism and ophthalmopathy. The V segment lost 6 bases and the J segment 2 bases; nucleotides outside the gene matches: 8. This CDR3 spans 15 amino acids.

The sequence derives from a middle-aged man with Graves' ophthalmopathy. The chain couples TRBV12-3 or TRBV12-4 to TRBJ2-7; TRBD2 agrees at 9 bases. Sequencing was performed on blood. CDR3 loop: CASSLSLAGTYEQYF. For the CDR3, the DNA is TGTGCCAGCAGCCTTTCGCTAGCGGGAACCTACGAGCAGTACTTC.